The 16 T cell receptor beta chains presented below share a single source sample, sequenced in a study of glioma-infiltrating T cells after dendritic cell vaccination listed by TCRdb under 2016. Library method: the immunoSEQ multiplex PCR assay. TCRdb stores this immuneACCESS table with in-frame sequences only. Part of the clones is absent; in the studies checked, under half of the shortfall reflects unresolved V genes, and no reason is known for the rest. Present in this sample are about 82,000 clones, around four fifths of which were seen just once. The ten biggest clones cover 5.5% to 8% of the sample. The time point label, as the study defines it: after dendritic cell vaccination, including at tumor progression/relapse. Sample: blood, taken after dendritic cell vaccination. These receptors were obtained from a human donor with glioblastoma.

The V and J genes are TRBV29-1 and TRBJ2-1, with 8 positions matching TRBD1. The CDR3 has 13 residues. The germline gives CDR1 SQVTM, CDR2 ANQGSEA. After removal of 4 bases from V and 7 bases from J, the junction contained 6 bases not matched to a gene. This CDR3 reads CSVGQGAQNEQFF. The CDR3 coding sequence is TGCAGCGTTGGGCAGGGGGCGCAGAATGAGCAGTTCTTC.

The J gene is TRBJ2-7, the V gene TRBV6-6; no reliable D call. The length of the CDR3 is 12 residues. Germline loops: CDR1 MNHNY, CDR2 SVGAGI (reference sequence). Trimming left V 2 bases short and J 4 bases short, with 6 bases between. This CDR3 is CASSYELYEQYF. The CDR3 nucleotides are TGTGCCAGCAGTTACGAGCTTTACGAGCAGTACTTC.

The chain is built from TRBV2 and TRBJ1-6; tentatively, D is TRBD1 (6 bases). The CDR3 runs 18 residues. Trimming cost V 1 base and J 0 bases, with 13 bases left between them. Germline CDR1 SNHLY, CDR2 FYNNEI. CDR3 sequence: CASSEGGGWSSYNSPLHF. The DNA for the CDR3 is TGTGCCAGCAGTGAAGGGGGGGGCTGGAGCTCCTATAATTCACCCCTCCACTTT.

V usage is TRBV29-1 and J usage is TRBJ1-1; TRBD1 matches 7 bases. The CDR3 length is 13 residues. The junction had 6 bases not matched to a gene; V was cut back by 4 bases and J by 4 bases. Germline V gene lookup returns CDR1 SQVTM and CDR2 ANQGSEA. The CDR3 sequence is CSVGQGTSTEAFF. CDR3 sequence (DNA): TGCAGCGTTGGACAGGGAACAAGCACTGAAGCTTTCTTT.

The chain joins TRBV7-9 to TRBJ2-7, with D perhaps matching TRBD1 (5 bases). CDR1 is SEHNR, CDR2 FQNEAQ, per germline (reference sequence). CDR3 length: 12 residues. The ends were cut back, 5 bases at V and 6 bases at J, with 11 bases in the middle. CDR3 sequence: CASSPDSLEQYF. CDR3 in DNA: TGTGCCAGCAGCCCAGACAGTCTCGAGCAGTACTTC.

This clone appeared many times. This rearrangement joins TRBV18 to TRBJ1-1, with no clear D. V was trimmed by 8 bases and J by 1 base, leaving 20 bases between them. The CDR3 extends over 16 amino acids. Germline assignment: CDR1 KGHSH and CDR2 LQKENI. The CDR3 coding sequence is TGTGCCAGCCCCTGGACTCTCAATGGTGGGAACACTGAAGCTTTCTTT. Protein product: CASPWTLNGGNTEAFF.

The rearrangement uses TRBV5-1 and TRBJ2-2; 7 bases fit TRBD1. CDR1 and CDR2 (germline): SGHRS, YFSETQ. J gave up 5 bases and V 4 bases, and 11 bases lay outside the gene matches. The CDR3 loop spans 16 amino acids. As DNA, the CDR3 is TGCGCCAGCAGCATAACCGGGACAGTGGATACCGGGGAGCTGTTTTTT. As protein: CASSITGTVDTGELFF.

The chain joins TRBV7-6 to TRBJ1-1; TRBD1 is a possible D gene (5 bases). Trimming removed 0 bases at V and 3 bases at J, with 11 bases between. The CDR3 sequence is 15 residues long. Germline CDR1 SGHVS, CDR2 FNYEAQ. CDR3 protein: CASSLAGSGDTEAFF. The CDR3 DNA sequence: TGTGCCAGCAGCTTAGCGGGATCGGGGGACACTGAAGCTTTCTTT.

The genes are TRBV4-2 and TRBJ1-3; 7 bases fit TRBD1. The CDR3 contains 16 residues. Germline V gene sequence: CDR1 LGHNA, CDR2 YNFKEQ. Trimming at V came to 0 bases and at J to 2 bases, leaving 4 bases not matched to a gene. The CDR3 coding sequence is TGTGCCAGCAGCCAAGAAGGCCAGGGGGCTGGAAACACCATATATTTT. It codes for CASSQEGQGAGNTIYF.

The chain is built from TRBV12-2 and TRBJ2-7; TRBD2 is the table's D call, not checked against the DNA. TRBV12-2 is assigned pseudogene status. This CDR3 region has 15 residues. CDR3 DNA sequence: TGTGCAAGTCGCCCGACTAGCGGGGGCTCCTACGAGCAGTACTTC. Encoded protein: CASRPTSGGSYEQYF.

The chain uses TRBV19 and TRBJ2-1, with a possible D match to TRBD2 (7 bases). Per germline, CDR1 LNHDA and CDR2 SQIVND (reference sequence). Trimming left V 3 bases short and J 2 bases short, with 11 bases between. The CDR3 runs to 15 residues. In nucleotides, the CDR3 is TGTGCCAGTAGTATGGCGGGGGCCGCCTACAATGAGCAGTTCTTC. It codes for CASSMAGAAYNEQFF.

This chain joins TRBV4-2 and TRBJ2-3; D possibly corresponds to TRBD2 (5 bases). Germline CDR1 reads LGHNA; CDR2 reads YNFKEQ. Trimming took 1 base from V and 0 from J, leaving 8 bases between them. This CDR3 has 15 residues. The CDR3 loop is CASSQALASTDTQYF. CDR3 nucleotides: TGTGCCAGCAGCCAAGCTCTAGCTAGCACAGATACGCAGTATTTT.

This chain uses TRBV27 with TRBJ2-5; 7 bases line up with TRBD2. The DNA end favors TRBJ2-7, so the J call may be wrong. The V gene's germline CDR1 is MNHEY and CDR2 SMNVEV (reference sequence). The CDR3 extends over 14 amino acids. CDR3 bases: TGTGCCAGCAGTTTAGGGGGGGGTACCTACGAGCAGTACTTC. It encodes CASSLGGGTYEQYF.

The V gene is TRBV19, the J gene TRBJ2-2, with a weak D call TRBD1 (6 bases). Germline V gene sequence: CDR1 LNHDA, CDR2 SQIVND (reference sequence). The CDR3 is made up of 15 amino acids. V lost 7 bases to trimming and J lost 6 bases, with 18 bases between them. The CDR3 DNA sequence: TGTGCCAGTACCCCTGTACAGGGAGCCCCCGGGGAGCTGTTTTTT. It yields the protein CASTPVQGAPGELFF.

The chain links TRBV13 to TRBJ2-1, with 15 bases fitting TRBD2. The J segment lost 0 bases and the V segment lost 5 bases, leaving 8 bases of the junction unmatched. The CDR3 is 19 residues long. CDR1 and CDR2 from the germline V gene are PRHDT and FYEKMQ (reference sequence). Here the CDR3 reads CASSPGLAGGPGSYNEQFF. The CDR3 coding sequence is TGTGCCAGCAGCCCCGGACTAGCGGGGGGGCCAGGCTCCTACAATGAGCAGTTCTTC.

This chain links TRBV10-3 with TRBJ1-4; TRBD1 is a possible D gene (5 bases). Per the germline V gene, CDR1 is ENHRY and CDR2 is SYGVKD. Trimming cost V 0 bases and J 7 bases, with 12 bases left between them. There are 15 residues in the CDR3. CDR3 DNA sequence: TGTGCCATCAGTGAGTCGACAGAATGGGGTGAAAAACTGTTTTTT. This encodes CAISESTEWGEKLFF.